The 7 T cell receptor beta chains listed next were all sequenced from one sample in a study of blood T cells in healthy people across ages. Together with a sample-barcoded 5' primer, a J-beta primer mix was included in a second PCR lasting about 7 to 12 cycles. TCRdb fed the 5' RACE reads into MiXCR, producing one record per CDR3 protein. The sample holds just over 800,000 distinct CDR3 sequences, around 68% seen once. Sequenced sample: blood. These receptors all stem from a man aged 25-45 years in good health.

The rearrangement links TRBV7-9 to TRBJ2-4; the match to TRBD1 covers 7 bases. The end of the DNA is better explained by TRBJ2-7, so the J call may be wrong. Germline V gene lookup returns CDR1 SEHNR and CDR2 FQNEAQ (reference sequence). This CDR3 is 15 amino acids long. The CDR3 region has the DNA TGTGCCAGCACCATAACCCTTGACAGGGTCTACGAGCAGTACTTC. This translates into CASTITLDRVYEQYF.

CDR3 sequence (DNA): TGTGCCCCTGGGAGGGACGAGCAGTACTTC. It yields the protein CAPGRDEQYF. The rearrangement links TRBV27 to TRBJ2-7; TRBD2 aligns across 7 bases. J was trimmed by 5 bases and V by 11 bases; bases with no gene match: 3. Germline V CDR1 and CDR2: MNHEY, SMNVEV (reference sequence). The CDR3 has 10 amino acids.

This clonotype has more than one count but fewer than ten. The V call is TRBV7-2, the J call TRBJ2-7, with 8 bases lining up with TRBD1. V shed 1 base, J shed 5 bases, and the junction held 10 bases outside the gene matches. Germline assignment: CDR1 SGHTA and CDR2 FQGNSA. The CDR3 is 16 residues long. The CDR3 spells CASSLGPGQGQNEQYF. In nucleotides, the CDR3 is TGTGCCAGCAGCTTAGGCCCCGGACAGGGACAGAACGAGCAGTACTTC.

As DNA, the CDR3 is TGTGCCAGTAAGGTCAGGGTCCAAGAGACCCAGTACTTC. This translates into CASKVRVQETQYF. The V gene is TRBV19, the J gene TRBJ2-5; TRBD1 is a possible D gene (5 bases). V lost 7 bases, J lost 1 base, and 10 bases lay in between. Germline assignment: CDR1 LNHDA and CDR2 SQIVND (reference sequence). The CDR3 runs 13 residues.

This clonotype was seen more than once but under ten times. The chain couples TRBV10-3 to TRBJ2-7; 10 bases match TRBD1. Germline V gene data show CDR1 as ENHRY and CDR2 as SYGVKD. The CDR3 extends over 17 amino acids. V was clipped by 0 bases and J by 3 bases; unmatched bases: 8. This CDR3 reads CAISESWVRDRGYEQYF. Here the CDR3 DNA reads TGTGCCATCAGTGAGTCTTGGGTTAGGGACAGGGGCTACGAGCAGTACTTC.

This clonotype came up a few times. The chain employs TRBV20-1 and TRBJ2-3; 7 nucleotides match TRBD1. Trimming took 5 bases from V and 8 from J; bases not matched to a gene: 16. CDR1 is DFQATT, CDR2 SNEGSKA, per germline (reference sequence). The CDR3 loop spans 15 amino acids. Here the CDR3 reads CSASGSRLPGGTQYF. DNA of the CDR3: TGCAGTGCTTCCGGATCGAGACTCCCAGGGGGTACGCAGTATTTT.

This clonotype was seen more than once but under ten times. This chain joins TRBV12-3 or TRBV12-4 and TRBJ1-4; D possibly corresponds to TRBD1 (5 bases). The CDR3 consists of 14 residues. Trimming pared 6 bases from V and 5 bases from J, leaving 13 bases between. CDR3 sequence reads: CASRTGTENEKLFF. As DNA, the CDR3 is TGTGCCAGCAGGACCGGGACGGAAAATGAAAAACTGTTTTTT.